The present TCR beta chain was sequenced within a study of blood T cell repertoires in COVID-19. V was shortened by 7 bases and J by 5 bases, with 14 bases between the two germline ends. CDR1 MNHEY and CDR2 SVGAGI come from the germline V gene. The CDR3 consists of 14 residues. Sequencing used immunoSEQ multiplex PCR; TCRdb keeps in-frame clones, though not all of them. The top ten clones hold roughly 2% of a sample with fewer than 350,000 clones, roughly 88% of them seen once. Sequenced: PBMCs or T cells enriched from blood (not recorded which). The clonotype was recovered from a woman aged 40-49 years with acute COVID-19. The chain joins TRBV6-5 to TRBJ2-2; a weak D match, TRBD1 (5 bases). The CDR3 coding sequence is TGTGCCAGCACCATGGGGCGCGAAACCGGGGAGCTGTTTTTT. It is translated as CASTMGRETGELFF.